These 23 T cell receptor beta chains share one sample of origin, sequenced in a study of Ad26.COV2.S vaccination and SARS-CoV-2 variants. As for treatment: roughly 18 received Ad26.COV2.S at low or high dose, single or two shots; roughly five received placebo; per-sample allocation not given. Day 63 after the first vaccine or placebo injection was the time point for sampling. The method was immunoSEQ multiplex PCR; TCRdb's version includes in-frame clones alone and lacks a portion of them. The sample has approximately 480,000 clones; around 85% are singletons. Sequencing was performed on peripheral blood, taken in a trial of Ad26.COV2.S vaccine versus placebo. The receptor set was obtained from a person between 18 and 59 years old who received the Ad26.COV2.S COVID-19 vaccine or a placebo.

This chain joins TRBV28 and TRBJ2-1; 9 bases align to TRBD2. After removal of 0 bases from V and 4 bases from J, the junction contained 4 bases not matched to a gene. This CDR3 comprises 16 residues. Germline V lookup: CDR1 MDHEN, CDR2 SYDVKM. The CDR3 here is CASSLWPSGEYNEQFF. CDR3 coding DNA: TGTGCCAGCAGTTTATGGCCTAGCGGGGAATACAATGAGCAGTTCTTC.

The chain has TRBV20-1 and TRBJ2-3; no reliable D call. The V gene's germline CDR1 is DFQATT and CDR2 SNEGSKA (reference sequence). The CDR3 consists of 13 residues. V lost 3 bases, J lost 2 bases, and 9 bases lay in between. CDR3 bases: TGCAGTGCTAGTCCCCCTTTCACAGATACGCAGTATTTT. Protein: CSASPPFTDTQYF.

This sequence joins TRBV19 and TRBJ1-1; D gene uncertain. V was trimmed by 2 bases and J by 1 base, leaving 11 bases between them. The CDR3 length is 15 residues. CDR1 is LNHDA, CDR2 SQIVND, per germline (reference sequence). The CDR3 DNA reads as TGTGCCAGTAGTATACCCCGCGCCTCGAACACTGAAGCTTTCTTT. The encoded protein is CASSIPRASNTEAFF.

The rearrangement links TRBV7-2 to TRBJ2-2; perhaps TRBD1 as D (5 bases). Germline CDR1 and CDR2: SGHTA and FQGNSA. The CDR3 totals 15 residues. The ends were cut back, 4 bases at V and 7 bases at J, with 16 bases in the middle. As DNA, the CDR3 is TGTGCCAGCAGCTATGGACAAGGATTGGGCGGGGAGCTGTTTTTT. Residues: CASSYGQGLGGELFF.

The rearrangement joins TRBV5-1 to TRBJ2-2; weak D call: TRBD2 (5 bases). This CDR3 spans 16 amino acids. V was shortened by 4 bases and J by 0 bases, with 13 bases between the two germline ends. Per the germline V gene, CDR1 is SGHRS and CDR2 is YFSETQ. The CDR3 DNA sequence: TGCGCCAGCAGCCACATAAGCGGAGCGAACACCGGGGAGCTGTTTTTT. Protein product: CASSHISGANTGELFF.

Note on this clone: This sample also contains other DNA sequences that code for the same CDR3. The chain joins TRBV7-2 to TRBJ2-3; D gene uncertain. Per the germline V gene, CDR1 is SGHTA and CDR2 is FQGNSA. Trimming stripped 5 bases from V and 1 base from J, with 4 bases between. This CDR3 contains 12 residues. The CDR3 nucleotides read TGTGCCAGCAGCCTCCGCACAGATACGCAGTATTTT. Encoded protein: CASSLRTDTQYF.

There are a few counts of this clone. The rearrangement links TRBV13 to TRBJ1-2; D ambiguous. This CDR3 has 15 residues. From germline, CDR1 is PRHDT and CDR2 FYEKMQ (reference sequence). The V gene lost 1 base and the J gene lost 5 bases, with 14 bases spanning the gap. The chain's CDR3 is CASSLVGSPLYGYTF. In DNA form, the CDR3 reads TGTGCCAGCAGCTTAGTTGGGTCCCCGCTATATGGCTACACCTTC.

The gene calls are TRBV19 and TRBJ2-5, with D perhaps TRBD2 (5 bases). This CDR3 is 13 amino acids long. Germline assignment: CDR1 LNHDA and CDR2 SQIVND (reference sequence). V dropped 6 bases and J dropped 5 bases, with 13 bases sitting between them. The CDR3 here is CASSSTRGETQYF. The CDR3 DNA sequence: TGTGCCAGTAGCTCTACGCGAGGGGAGACCCAGTACTTC.

This chain connects TRBV3-1 (or the pseudogene TRBV3-2) to TRBJ1-1; a weak D match, TRBD1 (6 bases). The CDR3 runs 18 residues. V lost 0 bases to trimming and J lost 1 base, with 18 bases between them. Germline assignment: CDR1 LGHDT and CDR2 YNNKEL (reference sequence). The CDR3 protein is CASSQDIGRGGSNTEAFF. The DNA for the CDR3 is TGTGCCAGCAGCCAAGATATTGGGCGAGGGGGATCGAACACTGAAGCTTTCTTT.

In its sample, this clone was seen once. The chain uses TRBV19 and TRBJ1-2; D is unresolved. The germline gives CDR1 LNHDA, CDR2 SQIVND (reference sequence). The CDR3 has 13 residues. The germline V and J ends were trimmed by 5 bases and 4 bases, with 11 bases remaining between them. The CDR3 loop reads CASSLSEPYGYTF. CDR3 DNA: TGTGCCAGTAGTCTCTCAGAGCCCTATGGCTACACCTTC.

This rearrangement joins TRBV25-1 to TRBJ1-6, with D possibly matching TRBD1 (5 bases). Germline CDR1 MGHDK, CDR2 SYGVNS. V shed 1 base and J shed 6 bases, with 13 bases lying between them. The CDR3 contains 16 residues. CDR3 sequence: CASSEFLGDGNSPLHF. The CDR3 DNA follows: TGTGCCAGCAGTGAATTTTTGGGGGACGGTAATTCACCCCTCCACTTT.

CDR3 bases: TGTGCCAGCACGGGGGCCAGCTCCTACGAGCAGTACTTC. This translates into CASTGASSYEQYF. The chain links TRBV7-9 to TRBJ2-7; the D call may be TRBD1 or TRBD2 (6 bases each). Trimming stripped 7 bases from V and 0 bases from J, with 10 bases between. CDR3 length: 13 amino acids. Germline loops: CDR1 SEHNR, CDR2 FQNEAQ (reference sequence).

V usage is TRBV6-4 and J usage is TRBJ2-1, with 9 bases aligning to TRBD2. Germline CDR1 and CDR2: MRHNA and SNTAGT. J was trimmed by 8 bases and V by 4 bases; bases with no gene match: 3. CDR3 length: 13 residues. The CDR3 nucleotides read TGTGCCAGCAGTGCAGGACTAGCGTATGAGCAGTTCTTC. This codes for CASSAGLAYEQFF.

This clone was picked up a small number of times. The genes are TRBV7-3 and TRBJ2-2; 8 bases fit TRBD1. The ends lost 5 bases at V and 4 bases at J; junction bases unmatched: 6. The germline V gene has CDR1 SGHTA and CDR2 FQGTGA. The CDR3 has 15 amino acids. CDR3 sequence: CASSPRGQVTGELFF. CDR3 nucleotides: TGTGCCAGCAGCCCCAGGGGGCAGGTCACCGGGGAGCTGTTTTTT.

The V gene is TRBV7-8, the J gene TRBJ2-1; unclear D gene. V was shortened by 2 bases and J by 3 bases, with 8 bases between the two germline ends. Germline assignment: CDR1 SGHVS and CDR2 FQNEAQ. The CDR3 length is 14 residues. CDR3 protein: CASSLRRVYNEQFF. The DNA for the CDR3 is TGTGCCAGCAGCTTACGAAGGGTCTACAATGAGCAGTTCTTC.

The chain couples TRBV7-9 to TRBJ2-1; 7 bases agree with TRBD2. Trimming removed 1 base from V and 6 bases from J; junction bases left unmatched: 6. This CDR3 region has 15 residues. Germline CDR1 is SEHNR and CDR2 is FQNEAQ (reference sequence). The CDR3 nucleotides read TGTGCCAGCAGCTTAGTCAGCGGGGACCTCAATGAGCAGTTCTTC. It yields the protein CASSLVSGDLNEQFF.

The chain links TRBV7-2 to TRBJ2-7; D is possibly TRBD1 (5 bases). This CDR3 is built from 16 residues. V shed 0 bases and J shed 2 bases, with 14 bases lying between them. In germline, CDR1 is SGHTA, CDR2 FQGNSA. Written as DNA, the CDR3 is TGTGCCAGCAGCTTAGCCCGGAACAGGTACCCCTACGAGCAGTACTTC. Protein: CASSLARNRYPYEQYF.

The chain recombines TRBV19 with TRBJ1-5; no clear D. This CDR3 is built from 14 residues. Looked up from germline, CDR1 is LNHDA and CDR2 is SQIVND (reference sequence). V lost 5 bases and J lost 3, with 11 bases in between. The CDR3 reads CASSARGSNQPQHF. The CDR3 nucleotides are TGTGCCAGTAGTGCCCGGGGATCCAATCAGCCCCAGCATTTT.

V is TRBV28 and J is TRBJ1-5; TRBD1 might be the D (5 bases). V lost 6 bases and J 5 bases, leaving 11 bases between the germline ends. The V gene's germline CDR1 is MDHEN and CDR2 SYDVKM. The CDR3 is 13 residues long. The chain's CDR3 is CASRSTGYQPQHF. The CDR3, as DNA: TGTGCCAGCAGGTCTACAGGTTATCAGCCCCAGCATTTT.

The chain couples TRBV5-1 to TRBJ1-2; D is ambiguous. This CDR3 has 14 amino acids. Trimming took 0 bases from V and 0 from J, leaving 6 bases between them. Germline loops: CDR1 SGHRS, CDR2 YFSETQ. This CDR3 is CASSLGKANYGYTF. In DNA form, the CDR3 reads TGCGCCAGCAGCTTGGGCAAGGCTAACTATGGCTACACCTTC. The full variable domain, with the rest looked up from reference TRBV5-1 and TRBJ1-2, is KAGVTQTPRYLIKTRGQQVTLSCSPISGHRSVSWYQQTPGQGLQFLFEYFSETQRNKGNFPGRFSGRQFSNSRSEMNVSTLELGDSALYLCASSLGKANYGYTFGSGTRLTVV.

The chain has TRBV5-5 and TRBJ1-2; D gene ambiguous. The germline gives CDR1 SGHKS, CDR2 YYEKEE (reference sequence). This CDR3 has 12 residues. Between the trimmed V and J ends, which lost 4 bases and 6 bases, there was a span of 10 bases. This CDR3 is CASSLHGDGYTF. The DNA for the CDR3 is TGTGCCAGCAGCCTCCATGGTGATGGCTACACCTTC.

CDR3 DNA: TGTGCCAGCAGTGAGGGGGGCTTGGGTTATGGCTACACCTTC. It translates to CASSEGGLGYGYTF. The rearrangement joins TRBV6-1 to TRBJ1-2; D may be TRBD1 (6 bases). Germline values: CDR1 MNHNS, CDR2 SASEGT. V was shortened by 3 bases and J by 5 bases, with 13 bases between the two germline ends. The CDR3 runs 14 residues.

The chain recombines TRBV2 with TRBJ1-2; D is unclear. CDR3 length: 13 amino acids. Germline loops: CDR1 SNHLY, CDR2 FYNNEI. Trimming took 10 bases from V and 4 from J, leaving 16 bases between them. The CDR3: CATRTAFFYGYTF. As DNA, the CDR3 is TGTGCCACCAGGACTGCTTTTTTCTATGGCTACACCTTC.